This TCR beta chain is drawn from a study of blood T cell repertoires in COVID-19. At the level of the study: Samples came from the United States, Italy and Spain, spanning acute and convalescent COVID-19. T cells, B-cell-depleted T cells, or PBMCs supplied cDNA or gDNA.

Original data processing: Estimated nucleated cell counts came from reference gene primer amplification. Method: immunoSEQ multiplex PCR; TCRdb's copy keeps in-frame clones and lacks some. The DNA gave D and trimming, while V, J and clone size come from that table. Counted here are about 180,000 clones, around 87% occurring once; the ten biggest clones make up approximately 2.7%. From germline, CDR1 is MDHEN and CDR2 SYDVKM. The CDR3 is 13 amino acids. V was trimmed by 6 bases and J by 0 bases, leaving 6 bases between them. This rearrangement joins TRBV28 to TRBJ1-3; possibly TRBD1 for D (5 bases). The sequencing input was peripheral blood. This receptor was identified in a man between 40 and 49 years old with active or convalescent COVID-19. CDR3 sequence: CASRTASGNTIYF. In nucleotides, the CDR3 is TGTGCCAGCAGGACAGCCTCTGGAAACACCATATATTTT.